This note documents a single T cell receptor beta chain sequence. What it binds is not known. The germline V gene encodes CDR1 LNHNV and CDR2 YYDKDF (reference sequence). Trimming at V came to 3 bases and at J to 6 bases, leaving 8 bases not matched to a gene. The CDR3 has 16 amino acids. The PCR employed 60 Vbeta primers together with 13 Jbeta primers. The table came from immunoSEQ multiplex PCR; TCRdb's copy has only in-frame clones and leaves some out. The table has some 150,000 clones, over 60% seen once. The entry originates in a study of cytomegalovirus exposure and HLA in healthy donors. Study conclusions and caveats: Relative to the approximately 700-donor mean, N-insertions were reportedly fewer in an Asian-associated ancestry cluster in a later analysis. TCR beta chains numbering more than 150 were designated cytomegalovirus-associated. As confirmed in vitro, three CMV-associated chains were specific for CMV antigens.

The TCR was taken from a man in his forties in good health and CMV-seropositive. The rearrangement links TRBV15 to TRBJ2-3, with 11 bases lining up with TRBD2. The sequencing sample was made of PBMCs. The chain's CDR3 is CATSRKTSGSGDTQYF. In DNA form, the CDR3 reads TGTGCCACCAGCAGGAAAACTAGCGGGAGTGGGGATACGCAGTATTTT.